This entry is about one T cell receptor beta chain. Its binding antigen is unknown. The cohort was made up of roughly 670 healthy bone marrow donors. At the time of sampling, every cohort member was nominally healthy, though immune exposures that went unrecorded were likely present. The donor was CMV seronegative and was included in the group of about 350 seronegative cohort members. Each donor provided a peripheral blood sample, and peripheral blood mononuclear cells were used for TCR beta sequencing. The Qiagen DNeasy Blood Extraction Kit was used to extract genomic DNA from the blood cell samples. The CDR3 numbers 14 residues from cysteine through phenylalanine. Only the CDR3 portion is preserved as DNA: 42 bases, with reading frame beginning at the first base. Relative to germline, V is missing 6 bases and J is missing 4 bases, with 9 bases of the junction outside any gene match. Reading the germline V gene gives CDR1 SGHTA and CDR2 FQGNSA.

This specimen belongs to a study of cytomegalovirus exposure and HLA in healthy donors (dated by TCRdb to between 2016 and 2019). Context from the whole study: An earlier analysis of some 600 of the donors reported under 300 Gb of sequence data and about 120 million unique TCR beta sequences obtained from about 200 million T cells. An early release covering more than 500 HLA-typed donors comprised about 300 gigabases of sequencing data and 85 million to 100 million unique TCR sequences. Of the roughly 400 genotyped donors, roughly 76% were placed in the genetic ancestry cluster associated with self-reported Caucasian donors. The study aimed to test whether cataloging public T cell receptors could reveal signatures of past pathogen exposure. The study used immunosequencing to profile the T cell repertoires of approximately 650 subjects and linked those repertoires to cytomegalovirus serostatus. Along with the approximately 650-subject first cohort, a separate validation cohort of over a hundred different subjects was used. To predict cytomegalovirus infection status, the study combined high-throughput TCR immunosequencing, statistical association of individual TCRs with disease status, and machine learning. A later analysis re-analyzed previously published TCR beta repertoires from approximately 700 donors and added high-resolution HLA genotyping to study TCR occurrence patterns. The later analysis used no new phenotypic data to find candidate immune exposures, relying instead on TCR beta sequences and their occurrence across donors. An earlier analysis of about 620 of the donors applied high-throughput TCR beta sequencing to assess whether each TCR beta V gene segment acted as functional or pseudogenic. Alongside the repertoire data, information on donor age, sex, ethnicity and CMV serostatus was compiled. A later genetic analysis used genome-wide SNP genotypes for about three fifths of the 666 donors, treating that subset as a discovery cohort. Every repertoire in the discovery cohort had been generated on one and the same sequencing platform. HLA typing covered class I and class II loci at four-digit resolution. Typing coverage varied by locus: roughly 629-640 donors for A, B, C, DRB1 and DQB1; more than 500 for DQA1; around 610 for DPA1; fewer than 480 for DPB1. About five DR-DQ haplotypes were treated as single units for association and clustering because of strong linkage in the cohort. On average, approximately 250,000 unique TCR beta nucleotide sequences were sequenced per donor among a few hundred genotyped donors of the cohort, with roughly a sixth of those sequences being non-productive. On the study overall, not on this receptor specifically: When HLA alleles, especially DR and DQ, strongly co-occurred, TCR associations were difficult to assign to individual alleles. The study listed approximately 160 TCR beta chains as associated with cytomegalovirus. A further reported finding was that TCR beta sequences accurately predicted the HLA-A and HLA-B alleles for most subjects in the first cohort. Because counts were too low, about 18 rarely observed V segments, including chromosome 9 orphons, were left out of the earlier analysis of 500 to 750 of the donors. According to the authors, the approach could potentially be generalized to other disease states and immunological phenotypes. In a later genetic analysis, a missense DCLRE1C variant was associated with V-gene and J-gene trimming of TCR beta chains, and the association was replicated in an independent cohort. In a later analysis, TCR association rates were found to vary across HLA loci, with the most associated TCRs seen for DRB1 alleles and the fewest for HLA-C alleles. According to a later genetic analysis, donors in an Asian-associated ancestry cluster had fewer N-insertions in productive TCRs than the approximately 630-donor mean. In vitro tests confirmed that a few of the cytomegalovirus-associated TCR beta chains recognize cytomegalovirus antigens. A later analysis reported that several top co-occurrence clusters appeared linked to parvovirus B19, influenza, CMV and Epstein-Barr virus. A cluster of highly shared sequence variants was judged likely to represent a technical artifact of the sequencing pipeline. In a later analysis, most CMV-associated TCR beta chains were found to appear HLA-restricted, with HLA associations seemingly driven largely by CMV exposure. Presence/absence analyses assumed roughly uniform sequencing depth across donors, an assumption that may not hold. The classifier was reported to diagnose cytomegalovirus status with high specificity and sensitivity in both the original and validation cohorts. In a later analysis, HLA-associated TCR beta chains showed more clonal expansion and lower generation probabilities than non-associated chains that were equally common. Some IMGT-functional V segments, including TRBV6-2 and TRBV6-3, could not be told apart with the 87-base-pair reads, so those segments were excluded. For the cohort, immune exposure information was limited to CMV serostatus. In this cohort, only TCR beta chains were sequenced, and detectable features were limited by the absence of alpha or paired-chain data. Most TCR sequences were seen in very few donors, while some public TCRs were found in many individuals. Broadly in line with IMGT annotations, most TCR beta V segments showed up in productive rearrangements about 87% or about 30% of the time in an earlier analysis of a few hundred of the donors. Because some donors lacked HLA typing at each locus, the association tests relied only on the typed subset. At a false discovery rate of 0.05, a later analysis linked under 20,000 TCR beta sequences to specific HLA alleles. Correlated functional status among segregating V segments might be attributable to linkage disequilibrium, but an unknown experimental factor could not be ruled out.

The library was made by the immunoSEQ multiplex PCR assay. A mixture of 60 forward primers for TCR Vbeta segments and 13 reverse primers for TCR Jbeta segments was used in the multiplex PCR. The CDR3 region of rearranged TCR beta genes was amplified from genomic DNA by a multiplex PCR assay. On the Illumina HiSeq System, the amplified TCR beta libraries were sequenced as 87-base-pair reads. Per the original workflow: In a later analysis, some 80 million unique TCR beta chains were counted across the approximately 670 repertoires, and roughly 11 million of these chains were shared by at least two donors. A nearest-neighbor algorithm error-corrected the raw reads and collapsed the reads into unique sequences, merging closely related sequences to remove PCR and sequencing errors. CDR3 sequences were aligned to IMGT reference sequences to assign V, D and J gene segments. For a sequence to be retained, a match of at least six nucleotides to both a V gene segment and a J gene segment was required. A rearrangement counted as productive if the CDR3 had no stop codons and remained in frame with V and J, and every other rearrangement counted as non-productive. CDR3 was defined by IMGT convention, running from the second conserved V-encoded cysteine to the conserved J-encoded phenylalanine. In an earlier analysis of approximately 500 of the donors, sequences lacking an unambiguous match to a single V gene segment were excluded. In an earlier analysis of a few hundred of the donors, V segments were called functional above 56.7% productive rearrangements and were called segregating when the between-donor standard deviation exceeded 5%. A statistical classification framework was developed to diagnose cytomegalovirus status using the catalog of TCR beta chain sequences. V and J gene assignment, in a later analysis, came from comparing TCR nucleotide sequences with IMGT/GENE-DB human TR gene sequences. Using the TCRdist pipeline, a later analysis assigned CDR3 sequences along with most-parsimonious VDJ recombination scenarios. A later analysis defined each TCR beta chain by its CDR3 amino acid sequence plus V-gene family, and excluded reads lacking a unique V-gene family. In a later analysis, fewer than 650 highly shared, low-generation-probability nucleotide sequences were removed to address suspected cross-contamination and a sequencing artifact. In a later analysis, a clonal expansion index was calculated for each public chain from normalized within-repertoire ranks of inferred template counts. In a later analysis, generation probabilities were computed with a VDJ recombination model fitted to out-of-frame rearrangements, and the resulting probabilities were checked against IGoR. A later analysis scored TCR-TCR, TCR-HLA and TCR-CMV co-occurrence with hypergeometric tests, applying a repertoire-size bias correction to TCR pairs. To estimate false discovery rates, a later analysis permuted the HLA or CMV assignments 20 times. In a later analysis, co-occurring TCRs were grouped with DBSCAN, and TCRdist sequence similarity was added when clustering was performed within HLA-allele-positive subsets. Repertoires with fewer than 30,000 or more than 120,000 public chains were left out of co-occurrence clustering, as were five repertoires with anomalous nucleotide sharing. In its TCRdb copy, this immuneACCESS table keeps in-frame sequences only and misses some clones. Where compared with another copy, unresolved V genes explain less than half of these, and the others have no known cause. V and J calls and clone size are those listed in that table; D and trimming were worked out from the DNA. Per the sample table, the count is 90,000 to 130,000 clones. The ten largest account for roughly 3.6% of the sample.

The receptor comes from a man aged 25-45 years in good health and CMV-seronegative. Sequencing was carried out using PBMCs. The chain is assembled from TRBV7-2 and TRBJ2-7; TRBD2 agrees with 7 junctional bases. The nucleotides are TGTGCCAGCAGTACAACGGGGGGTTATTACGAGCAGTACTTC. Its protein product is CASSTTGGYYEQYF.